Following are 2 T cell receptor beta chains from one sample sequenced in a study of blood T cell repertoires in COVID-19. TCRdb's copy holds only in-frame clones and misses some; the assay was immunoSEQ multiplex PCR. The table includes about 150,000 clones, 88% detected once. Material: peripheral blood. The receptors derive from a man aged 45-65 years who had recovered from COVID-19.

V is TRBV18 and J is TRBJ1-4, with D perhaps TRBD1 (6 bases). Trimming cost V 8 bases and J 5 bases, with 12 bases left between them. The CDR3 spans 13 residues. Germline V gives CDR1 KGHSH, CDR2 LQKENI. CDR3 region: CASLRDRNEKLFF. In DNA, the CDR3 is TGTGCCAGCCTACGAGACAGGAATGAAAAACTGTTTTTT.

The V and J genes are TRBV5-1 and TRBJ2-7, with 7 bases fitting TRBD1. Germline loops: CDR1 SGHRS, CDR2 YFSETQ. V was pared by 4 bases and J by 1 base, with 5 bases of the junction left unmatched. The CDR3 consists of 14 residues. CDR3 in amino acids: CASSKKTGSYEQYF. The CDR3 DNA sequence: TGCGCCAGCAGCAAGAAGACAGGGTCCTACGAGCAGTACTTC.